The 22 T cell receptor beta chains in this list originate from one sample, sequenced in a study of T cells in Graves' hyperthyroidism and ophthalmopathy. TCR beta CDR3 sequences were amplified from RNA transcripts. During a first-round RT-PCR of the TCR CDR3, the HTBI primer set was used. TCRdb passed the multiplex PCR reads through MiXCR, listing each CDR3 protein once. The table includes about 350,000 distinct CDR3 sequences, roughly 13% detected once. Material for sequencing was blood. These receptors were obtained from a woman between 40 and 55 years old with Graves' ophthalmopathy.

This clonotype was seen more than once but under ten times. The chain recombines TRBV6-4 with TRBJ2-7; tentatively, D is TRBD1 or TRBD2 (6 bases each). Germline V gene data show CDR1 as MRHNA and CDR2 as SNTAGT. The CDR3 is made up of 14 amino acids. V was clipped by 11 bases and J by 2 bases, with 19 bases between them. The CDR3 protein is CAVSSRGATYEQYF. The CDR3 DNA reads as TGTGCCGTTAGTAGTAGGGGGGCCACCTACGAGCAGTACTTC.

This clonotype was observed a handful of times. The chain links TRBV2 to TRBJ1-3; D is perhaps TRBD1 (5 bases). The V gene's germline CDR1 is SNHLY and CDR2 FYNNEI. V lost 7 bases, J lost 2 bases, and 9 bases lay in between. The length of the CDR3 is 13 residues. The CDR3 is CASNWGAGNTIYF. In nucleotides, the CDR3 is TGTGCCAGCAATTGGGGGGCTGGAAACACCATATATTTT.

The CDR3 is CASSPRSGGNTGELFF. As DNA, the CDR3 is TGTGCCAGCAGTCCCCGAAGCGGGGGGAACACCGGGGAGCTGTTTTTT. The chain links TRBV27 to TRBJ2-2; 8 bases align to TRBD2. The CDR3 covers 16 residues. The J segment lost 1 base and the V segment lost 5 bases, leaving 6 bases of the junction unmatched. Germline V gene sequence: CDR1 MNHEY, CDR2 SMNVEV (reference sequence).

Details on this clonotype: A much larger clone differs by one base, so this may be a read error. This chain links TRBV7-9 with TRBJ1-4, with 9 bases lining up with TRBD1. Germline loops: CDR1 SEHNR, CDR2 FQNEAQ (reference sequence). The length of the CDR3 is 15 residues. In DNA, the CDR3 is TGTGCCGGCAGCACACAGGGGGCGCCGGGAGAAAAACTGTTTTTT. It specifies CAGSTQGAPGEKLFF.

This clonotype has ten or more counts. V gene TRBV20-1 combines with J gene TRBJ1-5; D not certain. From germline, CDR1 is DFQATT and CDR2 SNEGSKA (reference sequence). The CDR3 covers 14 residues. Trimming shortened V by 1 base and J by 4 bases, and 11 bases separated the two germline ends. CDR3: CSARVSGINQPQHF. CDR3 DNA sequence: TGCAGTGCTAGAGTTTCGGGTATAAATCAGCCCCAGCATTTT.

The chain employs TRBV12-3 or TRBV12-4 and TRBJ2-5; D call uncertain. V was trimmed by 7 bases and J by 4 bases, leaving 16 bases between them. This CDR3 has 14 residues. CDR3 sequence (DNA): TGTGCCAGCACCCCTCAGGTGGCCGGAGAGACCCAGTACTTC. Translating it yields CASTPQVAGETQYF.

This clonotype was seen only a few times. The rearrangement joins TRBV6-9 to TRBJ2-1; 10 nucleotides align to TRBD2. From germline, CDR1 is MNHGY and CDR2 SVAAGI. The V gene end was trimmed by 4 bases and the J gene end by 4 bases; junction bases not matched to a gene: 4. This CDR3 is built from 15 residues. This CDR3 is CASSSTSGIYNEQFF. CDR3 DNA: TGTGCCAGCAGTTCTACTAGCGGGATTTACAATGAGCAGTTCTTC.

This clonotype came up many times. The rearrangement links TRBV12-3 or TRBV12-4 to TRBJ1-2; 9 positions match TRBD1. The CDR3 is 15 residues long. The trim removed 5 bases at V and 3 bases at J, leaving 7 bases unmatched. CDR3 bases: TGTGCCAGCAGTCCAGGGACAGGGCGGTACTATGGCTACACCTTC. This gives the protein CASSPGTGRYYGYTF.

In this sample, this clonotype turned up a few times. The CDR3 protein is CSAVHSQNTEAFF. CDR3 bases: TGCAGTGCCGTACACTCCCAGAACACTGAAGCTTTCTTT. This rearrangement joins TRBV20-1 to TRBJ1-1; unclear D gene. The germline V gene encodes CDR1 DFQATT and CDR2 SNEGSKA (reference sequence). Trimming pared 6 bases from V and 1 base from J, leaving 12 bases between. This CDR3 region has 13 residues.

This clonotype has only a few counts. This rearrangement joins TRBV2 to TRBJ1-5; 9 nucleotides align to TRBD1. CDR1 SNHLY and CDR2 FYNNEI come from the germline V gene. This CDR3 is 18 amino acids long. The ends lost 6 bases at V and 2 bases at J; junction bases unmatched: 14. DNA for the CDR3: TGTGCCAGCAGGGATATTAGGACAGGGGAGTCGGGCAATCAGCCCCAGCATTTT. Translation: CASRDIRTGESGNQPQHF.

This clonotype was counted at least ten times. This chain links TRBV11-2 with TRBJ1-1, with D uncertain. V was pared by 7 bases and J by 1 base, with 13 bases between. This CDR3 comprises 14 residues. Germline values: CDR1 SGHAT, CDR2 FQNNGV. CDR3 DNA sequence: TGTGCCAGCAAAGGCGTAAGCAGGAACACTGAAGCTTTCTTT. As protein: CASKGVSRNTEAFF.

This clonotype appeared many times. This sequence joins TRBV24-1 and TRBJ2-3, with D possibly called TRBD1 or TRBD2 (5 bases each). The V end was cut by 4 bases, the J end by 6 bases, with 13 bases between. The CDR3 length is 14 residues. Germline assignment: CDR1 KGHDR and CDR2 SFDVKD. The CDR3 reads CATSEAGTGDTQYF. The CDR3 region has the DNA TGTGCCACCAGTGAAGCAGGGACCGGGGATACGCAGTATTTT.

The chain joins TRBV7-2 to TRBJ1-6; D remains unclear. V gave up 5 bases and J gave up 8 bases, with 10 bases separating them. The CDR3 has 13 residues. CDR1 and CDR2 from the germline V gene are SGHTA and FQGNSA. The CDR3 protein is CASSPQSDSPLHF. The CDR3 region has the DNA TGTGCCAGCAGCCCCCAGTCTGATTCACCCCTCCACTTT. The whole variable domain, remainder taken from reference TRBV7-2 and TRBJ1-6, is GAGVSQSPSNKVTEKGKDVELRCDPISGHTALYWYRQSLGQGLEFLIYFQGNSAPDKSGLPSDRFSAERTGGSVSTLTIQRTQQEDSAVYLCASSPQSDSPLHFGNGTRLTVT.

The rearrangement links TRBV9 to TRBJ1-3; D gene uncertain. The CDR3 extends over 16 amino acids. V dropped 0 bases and J dropped 3 bases, with 13 bases sitting between them. Germline V gene data show CDR1 as SGDLS and CDR2 as YYNGEE. The CDR3 is CASSVGASSGGNTIYF. In DNA, the CDR3 is TGTGCCAGCAGCGTAGGGGCATCCTCGGGTGGAAACACCATATATTTT.

In its sample, this clonotype was seen many times. This chain connects TRBV24-1 to TRBJ2-5; D unclear. This CDR3 comprises 17 residues. Deletions cut 4 bases from V and 1 base from J, with 18 bases between. Looked up from germline, CDR1 is KGHDR and CDR2 is SFDVKD. Here the CDR3 reads CATSDLVFWTAQETQYF. In nucleotides, the CDR3 is TGTGCCACCAGTGACTTGGTCTTTTGGACGGCCCAAGAGACCCAGTACTTC.

This clonotype appeared a few times. This chain links TRBV5-4 with TRBJ2-1; the match to TRBD2 covers 7 bases. The CDR3 has 15 amino acids. The V gene's germline CDR1 is SGHNT and CDR2 YYREEE (reference sequence). The V gene end was trimmed by 3 bases and the J gene end by 6 bases; junction bases not matched to a gene: 9. CDR3 DNA sequence: TGTGCCAGCAGCTACCCAGGGACTACGGGCAATGAGCAGTTCTTC. As protein: CASSYPGTTGNEQFF.

There are many counts of this clonotype. The rearrangement joins TRBV7-9 to TRBJ2-3; no clear D gene. The CDR3 consists of 11 residues. Germline values: CDR1 SEHNR, CDR2 FQNEAQ (reference sequence). V dropped 2 bases and J dropped 6 bases, with 3 bases sitting between them. The DNA of the CDR3 is TGTGCCAGCAGCTTAATCGATACGCAGTATTTT. Translated: CASSLIDTQYF.

V usage is TRBV28 and J usage is TRBJ2-1; 7 nucleotides agree with TRBD2. Per germline, CDR1 MDHEN and CDR2 SYDVKM. This CDR3 has 12 amino acids. V dropped 3 bases and J dropped 12; count of bases not matched to a gene: 5. CDR3 protein: CASSFTSAVQFF. CDR3 in DNA: TGTGCCAGCAGTTTTACTAGCGCGGTGCAGTTCTTC.

This clonotype has ten or more counts. The chain combines TRBV11-2 with TRBJ1-1; 7 bases are a match to TRBD1. This CDR3 is built from 14 residues. The germline V gene has CDR1 SGHAT and CDR2 FQNNGV. With 6 bases clipped from V and 1 base from J, the junction kept 5 bases outside the gene matches. In nucleotides, the CDR3 is TGTGCCAGCAGAAACAGGGGTTGGAACACTGAAGCTTTCTTT. Translation: CASRNRGWNTEAFF. Drawing the rest from reference TRBV11-2 and TRBJ1-1, the complete variable domain is EAGVAQSPRYKIIEKRQSVAFWCNPISGHATLYWYQQILGQGPKLLIQFQNNGVVDDSQLPKDRFSAERLKGVDSTLKIQPAKLEDSAVYLCASRNRGWNTEAFFGQGTRLTVV.

On this clonotype itself: One junction end does not reproduce the germline sequence, and a read error may be involved. The chain combines TRBV7-2 with TRBJ2-7; D not certain. This CDR3 contains 12 residues. Germline V CDR1 and CDR2: SGHTA, FQGNSA. This chain's CDR3 is CASRMGSYERYF. The CDR3 region has the DNA TGTGCCAGCAGGATGGGTAGCTACGAGCGGTACTTC.

Many counts were recorded for this clonotype. The rearrangement links TRBV27 to TRBJ1-2, with 10 nucleotides matching TRBD1. The germline CDR1 and CDR2 sequences are MNHEY and SMNVEV (reference sequence). This CDR3 has 17 amino acids. The V gene end was trimmed by 3 bases and the J gene end by 1 base; junction bases not matched to a gene: 8. The CDR3 is CASSFSGQGTGNYGYTF. The CDR3 DNA reads TGTGCCAGCAGTTTCTCGGGACAGGGGACGGGTAACTATGGCTACACCTTC.

This clonotype was observed many times. The gene calls are TRBV12-3 or TRBV12-4 and TRBJ1-5; D possibly corresponds to TRBD1 (6 bases). CDR3 size: 16 residues. V was pared by 7 bases and J by 1 base, with 17 bases between. The CDR3 region is CASNTWGGASNQPQHF. Here the CDR3 DNA reads TGTGCCAGCAACACCTGGGGGGGGGCGAGCAATCAGCCCCAGCATTTT.